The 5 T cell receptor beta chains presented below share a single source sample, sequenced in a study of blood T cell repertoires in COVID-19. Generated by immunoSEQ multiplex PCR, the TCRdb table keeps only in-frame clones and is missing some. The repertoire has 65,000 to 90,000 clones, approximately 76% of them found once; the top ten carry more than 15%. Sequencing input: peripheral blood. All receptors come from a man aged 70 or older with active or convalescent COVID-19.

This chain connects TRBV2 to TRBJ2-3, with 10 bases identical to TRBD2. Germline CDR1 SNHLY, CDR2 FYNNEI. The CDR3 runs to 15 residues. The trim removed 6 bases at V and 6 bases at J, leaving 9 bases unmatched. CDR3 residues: CASRLLAGGGDTQYF. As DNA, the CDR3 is TGTGCCAGCAGGCTGTTAGCGGGGGGCGGGGATACGCAGTATTTT.

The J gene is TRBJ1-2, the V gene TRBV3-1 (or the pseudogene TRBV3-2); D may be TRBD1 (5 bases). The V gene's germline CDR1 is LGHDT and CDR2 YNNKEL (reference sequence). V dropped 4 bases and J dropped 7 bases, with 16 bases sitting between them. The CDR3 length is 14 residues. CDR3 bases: TGTGCCAGCAGCCTCCTGAGTAGGGGTTTTGGCTACACCTTC. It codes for CASSLLSRGFGYTF.

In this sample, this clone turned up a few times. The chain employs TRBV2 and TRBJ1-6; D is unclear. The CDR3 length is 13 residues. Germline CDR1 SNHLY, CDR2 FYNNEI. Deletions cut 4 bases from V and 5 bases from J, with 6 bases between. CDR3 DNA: TGTGCCAGCAGTGTACACGATAATTCACCCCTCCACTTT. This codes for CASSVHDNSPLHF. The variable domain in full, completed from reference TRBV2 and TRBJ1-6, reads EPEVTQTPSHQVTQMGQEVILRCVPISNHLYFYWYRQILGQKVEFLVSFYNNEISEKSEIFDDQFSVERPDGSNFTLKIRSTKLEDSAMYFCASSVHDNSPLHFGNGTRLTVT.

In nucleotides, the CDR3 is TGTGCCAGCAGTTACGGGGAGACTAGCCGCACGCAGTATTTT. Translation: CASSYGETSRTQYF. The V call is TRBV6-5, the J call TRBJ2-3; 7 bases line up with TRBD2. Trimming cost V 2 bases and J 9 bases; bases outside gene matches: 8. This CDR3 region has 14 residues. Germline CDR1 MNHEY, CDR2 SVGAGI.

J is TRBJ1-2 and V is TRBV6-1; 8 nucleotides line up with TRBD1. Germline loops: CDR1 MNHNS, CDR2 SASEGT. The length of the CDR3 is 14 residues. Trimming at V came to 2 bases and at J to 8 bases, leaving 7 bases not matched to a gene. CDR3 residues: CASSERQGTRGYTF. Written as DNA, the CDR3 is TGTGCCAGCAGTGAAAGACAGGGGACGCGAGGCTACACCTTC.